The next 7 T cell receptor beta chains were all read from a single sample in a study of CD8 T cells in ankylosing spondylitis. Overall study findings and caveats: A motif in TCR beta, a set of roughly eight highly homologous variants, appeared characteristic of ankylosing spondylitis blood.

Antigen specificity for these receptors is unknown. TCRdb re-derived calls from the 5' RACE reads in MiXCR, one entry per CDR3 protein. The repertoire includes roughly 370,000 distinct CDR3 sequences, 20% to 25% of them detected once, and less than 20% sits in the top ten. The sample consisted of blood, either unsorted or a sorted T cell fraction (not recorded which). Every receptor here comes from a male donor with ankylosing spondylitis.

J is TRBJ2-1 and V is TRBV11-2; 10 positions agree with TRBD1. The CDR3 length is 16 residues. Germline CDR1 SGHAT, CDR2 FQNNGV. Trimming cost V 5 bases and J 3 bases; bases outside gene matches: 7. Here the CDR3 DNA reads TGTGCCAGCAGCCCCTCGGACAGGGGGGTCTACAATGAGCAGTTCTTC. This gives the protein CASSPSDRGVYNEQFF.

The sample holds a few counts of this clonotype. The J gene is TRBJ2-2, the V gene TRBV6-1; 7 nucleotides agree with TRBD1. The junction had 3 bases not matched to a gene; V was cut back by 5 bases and J by 0 bases. This CDR3 has 15 amino acids. Germline V lookup: CDR1 MNHNS, CDR2 SASEGT. Written as DNA, the CDR3 is TGTGCCAGCAGTCGAGGGACAGCGAACACCGGGGAGCTGTTTTTT. Encoded protein: CASSRGTANTGELFF.

This chain joins TRBV28 and TRBJ2-2; the D gene is possibly TRBD1 (5 bases). The CDR3 runs to 17 residues. Trimming took 3 bases from V and 0 from J, leaving 14 bases between them. Germline V gives CDR1 MDHEN, CDR2 SYDVKM. This chain's CDR3 is CASSLDTMFANTGELFF. DNA of the CDR3: TGTGCCAGCAGTTTGGACACGATGTTCGCGAACACCGGGGAGCTGTTTTTT. Full variable domain (remainder filled in from reference TRBV28 and TRBJ2-2): DVKVTQSSRYLVKRTGEKVFLECVQDMDHENMFWYRQDPGLGLRLIYFSYDVKMKEKGDIPEGYSVSREKKERFSLILESASTNQTSMYLCASSLDTMFANTGELFFGEGSRLTVL.

This clonotype has more than one count but fewer than ten. The chain has TRBV10-3 and TRBJ2-3; perhaps TRBD2 as D (6 bases). The CDR3 contains 14 residues. Germline V lookup: CDR1 ENHRY, CDR2 SYGVKD. V was clipped by 5 bases and J by 0 bases, with 9 bases between them. The CDR3 sequence is CAISLAASTDTQYF. The CDR3 DNA follows: TGTGCCATCAGTTTAGCGGCTAGCACAGATACGCAGTATTTT.

V gene TRBV4-1 combines with J gene TRBJ1-2; TRBD1 is a possible D gene (5 bases). Germline V gene sequence: CDR1 MGHRA, CDR2 YSYEKL. The V gene lost 3 bases and the J gene lost 4 bases, with 24 bases spanning the gap. The CDR3 is 18 residues long. The CDR3 loop reads CASSQGLMIGPSSYGYTF. The CDR3 DNA is TGCGCCAGCAGCCAGGGGCTAATGATAGGACCGTCGAGCTATGGCTACACCTTC.

This clonotype was detected only a few times. The V call is TRBV3-1, the J call TRBJ2-7; D uncertain. CDR3 size: 12 residues. Looked up from germline, CDR1 is LGHDT and CDR2 is YNNKEL (reference sequence). V was pared by 2 bases and J by 6 bases, with 8 bases between. The CDR3: CASSQLVGEQYF. In DNA form, the CDR3 reads TGTGCCAGCAGCCAATTGGTGGGCGAGCAGTACTTC.

This clonotype turned up a few times. The limits of the CDR3 on the DNA are not certain, so only TCRdb's listed CDR3 is given. The chain carries TRBV2 and TRBJ2-2; TRBD1 was called by the table and not checked on the DNA. Germline V gene sequence: CDR1 SNHLY, CDR2 FYNNEI. The CDR3 extends over 17 residues, inclusive of both ends. The CDR3 loop is CASSDAGIGLRPGSCFF.